In its sample, the clone carrying this T cell receptor (beta chain) was seen many times. V shed 4 bases, J shed 2 bases, and the junction held 2 bases outside the gene matches. Per germline, CDR1 KGHSH and CDR2 LQKENI. The CDR3 is made up of 15 amino acids. RNA transcripts were the template for amplifying TCR beta CDR3 regions. The HTBI primer set served for first-round RT-PCR of the TCR CDR3. TCRdb analysed the multiplex PCR reads with MiXCR anew, one entry per CDR3 protein. Of approximately 530,000 distinct CDR3 sequences listed, 15% to 20% are singletons. These data come from a study of T cells in Graves' hyperthyroidism and ophthalmopathy.

This receptor was obtained from a man aged 40-55 years with Graves' ophthalmopathy. The source material was blood. V usage is TRBV18 and J usage is TRBJ2-1; 10 bases agree with TRBD1. The CDR3 region is CASSQGQGPYNEQFF. The CDR3 nucleotides are TGTGCCAGCTCACAGGGACAGGGGCCCTACAATGAGCAGTTCTTC.